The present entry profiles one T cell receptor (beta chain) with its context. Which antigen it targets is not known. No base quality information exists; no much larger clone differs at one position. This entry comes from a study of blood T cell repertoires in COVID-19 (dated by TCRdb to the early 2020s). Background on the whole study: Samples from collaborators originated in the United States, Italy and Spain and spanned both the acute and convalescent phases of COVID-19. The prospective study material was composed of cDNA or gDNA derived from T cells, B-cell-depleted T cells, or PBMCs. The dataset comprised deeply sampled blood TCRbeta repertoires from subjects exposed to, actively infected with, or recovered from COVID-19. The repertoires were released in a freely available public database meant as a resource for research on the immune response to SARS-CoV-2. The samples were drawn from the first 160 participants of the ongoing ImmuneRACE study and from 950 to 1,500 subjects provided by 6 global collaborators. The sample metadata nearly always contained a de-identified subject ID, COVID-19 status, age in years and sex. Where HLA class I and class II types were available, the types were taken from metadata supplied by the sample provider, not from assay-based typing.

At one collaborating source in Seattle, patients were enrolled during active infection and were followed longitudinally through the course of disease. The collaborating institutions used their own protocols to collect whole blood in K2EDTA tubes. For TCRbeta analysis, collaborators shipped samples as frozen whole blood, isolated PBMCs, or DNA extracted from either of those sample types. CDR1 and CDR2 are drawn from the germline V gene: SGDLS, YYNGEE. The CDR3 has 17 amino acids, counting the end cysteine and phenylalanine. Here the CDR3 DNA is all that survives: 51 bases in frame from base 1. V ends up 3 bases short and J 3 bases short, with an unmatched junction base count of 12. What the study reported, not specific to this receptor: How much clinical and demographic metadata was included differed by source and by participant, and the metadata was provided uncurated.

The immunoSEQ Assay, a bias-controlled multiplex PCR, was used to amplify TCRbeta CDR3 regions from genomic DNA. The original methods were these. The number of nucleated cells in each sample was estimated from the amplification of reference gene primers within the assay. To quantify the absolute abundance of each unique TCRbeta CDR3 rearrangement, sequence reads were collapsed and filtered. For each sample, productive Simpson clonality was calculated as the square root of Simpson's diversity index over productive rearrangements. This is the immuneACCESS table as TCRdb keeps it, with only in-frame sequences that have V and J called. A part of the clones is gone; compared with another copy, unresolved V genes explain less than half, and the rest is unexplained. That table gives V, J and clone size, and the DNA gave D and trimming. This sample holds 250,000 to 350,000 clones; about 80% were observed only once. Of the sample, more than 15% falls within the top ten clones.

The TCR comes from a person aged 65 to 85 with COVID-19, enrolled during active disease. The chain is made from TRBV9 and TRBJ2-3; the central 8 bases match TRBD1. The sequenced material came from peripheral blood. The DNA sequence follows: TGTGCCAGCAGCGAACGGACAGGGACTGGGAAAACAGATACGCAGTATTTT. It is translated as CASSERTGTGKTDTQYF. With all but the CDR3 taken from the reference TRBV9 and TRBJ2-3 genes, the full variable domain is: DSGVTQTPKHLITATGQRVTLRCSPRSGDLSVYWYQQSLDQGLQFLIQYYNGEERAKGNILERFSAQQFPDLHSELNLSSLELGDSALYFCASSERTGTGKTDTQYFGPGTRLTVL.